Reported below is one T cell receptor beta chain. The antigen is undetermined. The sample is drawn from a study of persistence of HIV-infected CD4 T cells. Study background: The sample holds CD4+ T cells responsive to CMV or HIV-1 Gag.

The libraries were made with immunoSEQ version 4 in survey mode. TCRdb keeps only in-frame clones here, not all; method: immunoSEQ multiplex PCR. The data hold fewer than 30,000 clones, with roughly 82% observed a single time. Lysates of CMV-infected fibroblasts at around 9.8 ug/mL stimulated these cells. Sorted nonresponding memory CD4+ T cells were CD40L-negative, CD69-negative, CD45RO-high. CD8+ T cells were removed from PBMCs prior to stimulation. The CDR3 sequence is 15 residues long. Germline values: CDR1 SGHRS, CDR2 YFSETQ. With V trimmed by 3 bases and J by 0 bases, 2 bases remained unmatched. The clonotype was recovered from an adult man with HIV who was CMV-seropositive. The chain employs TRBV5-1 and TRBJ2-3; TRBD2 matches at 9 bases. Here the sequenced sample was CD4+ T cells sorted from PBMCs after approximately 19-hour stimulation, taken from a patient who received antiretroviral therapy. The CDR3 sequence is CASSYSGGSTDTQYF. CDR3 DNA: TGCGCCAGCAGCTACAGCGGGGGGAGCACAGATACGCAGTATTTT.